This record concerns one T cell receptor beta chain sequence. Produced via immunoSEQ multiplex PCR; TCRdb's table is partial and in-frame only. The data contain fewer than 60,000 clones, roughly 90% of them singletons. Germline V CDR1 and CDR2: SGHNT, YYREEE (reference sequence). Between the trimmed V and J ends, which lost 3 bases and 1 base, there was a span of 16 bases. The CDR3 extends over 16 amino acids. This entry is derived from a study of blood T cell repertoires in COVID-19. This chain uses TRBV5-4 with TRBJ1-2; D perhaps matches TRBD1 (6 bases). What was sequenced was peripheral blood. This receptor was taken from a human donor in a cohort sampled during active COVID-19. As DNA, the CDR3 is TGTGCCAGCAGCTCCATAAAAAGGGGGAATAACTATGGCTACACCTTC. It yields the protein CASSSIKRGNNYGYTF.